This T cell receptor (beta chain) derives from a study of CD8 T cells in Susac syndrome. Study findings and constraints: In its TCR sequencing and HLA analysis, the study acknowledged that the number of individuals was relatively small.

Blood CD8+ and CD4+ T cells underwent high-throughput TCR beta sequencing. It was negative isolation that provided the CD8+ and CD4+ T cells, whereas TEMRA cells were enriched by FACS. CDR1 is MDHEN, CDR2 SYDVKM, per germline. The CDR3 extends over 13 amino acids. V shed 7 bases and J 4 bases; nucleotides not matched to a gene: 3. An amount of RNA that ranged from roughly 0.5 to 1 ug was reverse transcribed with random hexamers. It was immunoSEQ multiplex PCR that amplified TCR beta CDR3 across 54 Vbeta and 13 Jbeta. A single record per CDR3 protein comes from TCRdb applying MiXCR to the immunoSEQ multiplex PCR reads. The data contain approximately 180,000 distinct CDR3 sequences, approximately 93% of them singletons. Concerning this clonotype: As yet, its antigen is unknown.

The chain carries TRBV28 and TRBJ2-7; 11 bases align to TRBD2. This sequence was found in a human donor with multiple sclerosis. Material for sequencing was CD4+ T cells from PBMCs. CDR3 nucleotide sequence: TGTGCCAGCACTAGCGGGAGGTCGTACGAGCAGTACTTC. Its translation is CASTSGRSYEQYF.